This T cell receptor (beta chain) is drawn from a study of T cells in Graves' hyperthyroidism and ophthalmopathy. Study context: Pretreatment peripheral blood was obtained at initial diagnosis.

This clonotype was observed many times. The V gene's germline CDR1 is SNHLY and CDR2 FYNNEI. The length of the CDR3 is 15 residues. V dropped 4 bases and J dropped 5; count of bases not matched to a gene: 7. TCR beta CDR3 sequences were amplified from RNA transcripts. When the TCR CDR3 underwent first-round RT-PCR, the HTBI primer set was used. TCRdb reanalysed the multiplex PCR reads using MiXCR and keeps one entry per CDR3 protein. The sample holds about 300,000 distinct CDR3 sequences; roughly an eighth are singletons and the top ten take roughly 7.7%. Graves' hyperthyroidism is called stable when ophthalmopathy does not progress within 18 months. Uncontrolled infections, other autoimmune diseases, pregnancy or lactation led to exclusion of patients. The authors took PBMCs from 8 to 10 ml fresh peripheral blood.

The TCR was taken from a woman aged 40 to 49 with Graves' hyperthyroidism. Sequencing used blood. V is TRBV2 and J is TRBJ2-5; TRBD2 matches 10 bases. The CDR3 here is CASSGSGRAVETQYF. The CDR3 region has the DNA TGTGCCAGCAGTGGCAGCGGGAGGGCCGTTGAGACCCAGTACTTC.